This TCR beta chain stems from a study of T cell responses to AZD1222 COVID-19 vaccine. General study results and limits: It was only a handful of AZD1222 recipients who were seropositive at baseline. Repertoires in all cases were sampled only once the peak T cell response had passed. Donors were chiefly white British, with a greater number of females, and clonal diversity was perhaps underestimated. Following two doses of AZD1222, Spike-specific TCR breadth and depth rose.

The CDR3 runs to 18 residues. The V gene end was trimmed by 1 base and the J gene end by 2 bases; junction bases not matched to a gene: 7. The germline CDR1 and CDR2 sequences are MGHRA and YSYEKL. Some clones are missing from TCRdb's copy, which holds only in-frame ones; the method was immunoSEQ multiplex PCR. Among about 120,000 clones, roughly 90% were seen once, and the ten largest hold 7% to 8.5%. Concerning this clone itself: Its antigen is undetermined.

The TCR originated in an adult in good health. This sequence joins TRBV4-1 and TRBJ2-2; TRBD2 agrees at 10 bases. Here the sequenced sample was peripheral blood, taken on day 0 of AZD1222 vaccination. For the CDR3, the DNA is TGCGCCAGCAGCCAAGGGTCTAGCGGGAGAGGTAACACCGGGGAGCTGTTTTTT. This gives the protein CASSQGSSGRGNTGELFF.